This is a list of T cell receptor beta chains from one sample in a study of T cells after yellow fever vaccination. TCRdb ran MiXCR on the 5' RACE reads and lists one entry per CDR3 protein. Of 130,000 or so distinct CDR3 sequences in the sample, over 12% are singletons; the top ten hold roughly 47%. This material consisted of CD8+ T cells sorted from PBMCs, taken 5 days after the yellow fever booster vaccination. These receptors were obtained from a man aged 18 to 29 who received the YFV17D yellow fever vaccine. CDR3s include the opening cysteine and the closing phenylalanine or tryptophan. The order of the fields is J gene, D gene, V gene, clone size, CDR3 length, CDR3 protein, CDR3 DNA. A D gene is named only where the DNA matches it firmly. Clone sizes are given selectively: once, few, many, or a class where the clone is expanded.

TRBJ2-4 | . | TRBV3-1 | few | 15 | CASSQAGEGKNIQYF | TGTGCCAGCAGCCAAGCAGGGGAGGGCAAAAACATTCAGTACTTC
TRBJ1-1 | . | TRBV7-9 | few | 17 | CASSKRPRVGSDTEAFF | TGTGCCAGCAGCAAACGACCCAGGGTAGGGTCCGACACTGAAGCTTTCTTT
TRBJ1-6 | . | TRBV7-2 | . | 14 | CASSLPQQPSPLHF | TGTGCCAGCAGCTTACCTCAACAGCCTTCACCCCTCCACTTT
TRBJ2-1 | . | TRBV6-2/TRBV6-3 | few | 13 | CASSALIGNEQFF | TGTGCCAGCAGTGCCCTGATCGGCAATGAGCAGTTCTTC
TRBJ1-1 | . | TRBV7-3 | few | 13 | CASSSHGNTEAFF | TGTGCCAGCAGCTCACACGGGAACACTGAAGCTTTCTTT
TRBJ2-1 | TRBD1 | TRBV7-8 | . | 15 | CASSLVGTGYNEQFF | TGTGCCAGCAGCTTAGTAGGGACAGGCTACAATGAGCAGTTCTTC
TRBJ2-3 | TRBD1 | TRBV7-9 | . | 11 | CASERGHTQYF | TGTGCCAGCGAAAGGGGGCATACGCAGTATTTT
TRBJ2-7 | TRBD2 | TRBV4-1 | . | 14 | CASSLRGGQDEQYF | TGCGCCAGCTCACTGAGGGGAGGGCAGGACGAGCAGTACTTC
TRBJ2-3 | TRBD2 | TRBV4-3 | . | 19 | CASSQDLSSVAGGTDTQYF | TGCGCCAGCAGCCAAGATCTCTCCTCGGTAGCGGGGGGCACAGATACGCAGTATTTT
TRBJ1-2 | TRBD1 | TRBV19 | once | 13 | CASSILGQDGYTF | TGTGCCAGTAGTATTCTTGGACAGGATGGCTACACCTTC
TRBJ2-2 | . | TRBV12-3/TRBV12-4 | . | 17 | CASSYDRVRPNTGELFF | TGTGCCAGCAGTTACGACCGGGTTCGGCCGAACACCGGGGAGCTGTTTTTT